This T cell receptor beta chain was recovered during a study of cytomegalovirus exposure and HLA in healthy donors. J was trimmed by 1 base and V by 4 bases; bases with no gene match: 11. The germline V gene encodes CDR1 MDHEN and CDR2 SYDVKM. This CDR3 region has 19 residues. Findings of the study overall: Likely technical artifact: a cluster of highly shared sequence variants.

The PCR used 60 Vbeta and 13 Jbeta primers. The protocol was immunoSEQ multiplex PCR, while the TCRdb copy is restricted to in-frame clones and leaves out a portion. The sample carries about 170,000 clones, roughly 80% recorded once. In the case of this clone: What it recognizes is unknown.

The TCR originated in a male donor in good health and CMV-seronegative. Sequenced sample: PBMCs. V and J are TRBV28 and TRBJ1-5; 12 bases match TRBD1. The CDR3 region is CASSSLNRDRGLSNQPQHF. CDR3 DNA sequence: TGTGCCAGCAGTTCGTTAAACCGGGACAGGGGGCTAAGCAATCAGCCCCAGCATTTT.